Listed below are T cell receptor beta chains from one sample, sequenced in a study of early T cells in non-severe SARS-CoV-2 infection. TCRdb re-analysed the 5' RACE reads in MiXCR, keeping a single row per CDR3 protein. Here the sample spans about 30,000 distinct CDR3 sequences, approximately 5.3% being singletons. Sequencing was performed on whole blood. These TCRs come from an adult who was a healthcare worker with PCR-confirmed SARS-CoV-2 infection or an uninfected control (not recorded which). Each CDR3 is given with its conserved first and last residue. Each record gives: CDR3 DNA, CDR3 protein, D gene, V gene, J gene, clone size. D genes are given only for firm matches. Expanded clones are given a class, and other clones once, few, many or no size at all.

TGTGCCAGCAGCTTTATGGATGGGAGCTCCTACAATGAGCAGTTCTTC	CASSFMDGSSYNEQFF	NA	TRBV11-2	TRBJ2-1	NA
TGTGCCAGCAGTCCGTCAGCGGGGTTGGGTAGTTTCAATGAGCAGTTCTTC	CASSPSAGLGSFNEQFF	TRBD2	TRBV28	TRBJ2-1	many
TGTGCCAGCAGCTTATCGGAGGGCAGAGGGACCCAGTACTTC	CASSLSEGRGTQYF	NA	TRBV7-8	TRBJ2-5	many
TGCAGTGCTTTCCGGCGGGGGAGTAGGGCTGAAGCTTTCTTT	CSAFRRGSRAEAFF	NA	TRBV20-1	TRBJ1-1	many
TGTGCCAGCAGGTCGCTGGAGACCCAGTACTTC	CASRSLETQYF	NA	TRBV27	TRBJ2-5	NA
TGTGCCAGCAGTTTGACAGGGACAGATACGCAGTATTTT	CASSLTGTDTQYF	TRBD1	TRBV27	TRBJ2-3	many
TGCGCCAGCAAGGAGAACTTGAACACTGAAGCTTTCTTT	CASKENLNTEAFF	NA	TRBV5-1	TRBJ1-1	many
TGTGCCTGGAGTGTACTGGGTTTCAGGTTACCACGCGGCTATGGCTACACCTTC	CAWSVLGFRLPRGYGYTF	NA	TRBV30	TRBJ1-2	NA
TGTGCCAGCAGCCAAAGACAGGGGCTAAGAACCAATGAGCAGTTCTTC	CASSQRQGLRTNEQFF	TRBD1	TRBV14	TRBJ2-1	NA
TGTGCCAGCAGTTACGCCTTGGGGGGTACAGATACGCAGTATTTT	CASSYALGGTDTQYF	NA	TRBV6-5	TRBJ2-3	NA
TGTGCCAGCAGTCCCACCGGGAATGATGGGGAGCAGTTCTTC	CASSPTGNDGEQFF	NA	TRBV27	TRBJ2-1	many
TGTGCCACACAGGGGGGGAGCAATCAGCCCCAGCATTTT	CATQGGSNQPQHF	TRBD1	TRBV12-3/TRBV12-4	TRBJ1-5	many
TGTGCCAGCACCACCCCTGCTGGAGGAGCAGATACGCAGTATTTT	CASTTPAGGADTQYF	NA	TRBV6-5	TRBJ2-3	many
TGCAGTGCAGGGGGAGGGACAGGGGTCAATGAGCAGTTCTTC	CSAGGGTGVNEQFF	TRBD1	TRBV20-1	TRBJ2-1	many
TGTGCCAGCAGTTTACGCCCGGGGCGAGGTAACACTGAAGCTTTCTTT	CASSLRPGRGNTEAFF	NA	TRBV28	TRBJ1-1	many
TGTGCCAGTACCCAAGGGGGCCGGGGCACTGAAGCTTTCTTT	CASTQGGRGTEAFF	TRBD1	TRBV19	TRBJ1-1	many
TGTGCCAGTAGTCGGCAGCGCAATCAGCCCCAGCATTTT	CASSRQRNQPQHF	NA	TRBV19	TRBJ1-5	few